Given below is one T cell receptor beta chain in context. Its antigen is not known. Other DNA sequences in the sample encode the same CDR3. The sample belongs to a study of cytomegalovirus exposure and HLA in healthy donors. Vbeta (60) and Jbeta (13) primers were used in the PCR. Data came from immunoSEQ multiplex PCR; TCRdb stores just in-frame clones and leaves some out. The table records some 150,000 clones, about 80% of them present only once. The CDR3 spans 15 residues. V was clipped by 4 bases and J by 1 base, with 13 bases between them. Looked up from germline, CDR1 is ENHRY and CDR2 is SYGVKD. Healthy bone marrow donors made up the cohort. Study-wide results and limits: CMV serostatus was the sole immune exposure information available. Some TCR beta chains (roughly 150 of them) were listed as cytomegalovirus-associated.

The sample taken for sequencing was PBMCs. The rearrangement joins TRBV10-3 to TRBJ2-5; tentative D call: TRBD1 (5 bases). The sequence came from a woman aged 45 to 65 in good health and CMV-seronegative. The CDR3 nucleotides read TGTGCCATCAGTGGTTCTTTGCAGGGCCAAGAGACCCAGTACTTC. Translating it yields CAISGSLQGQETQYF.